This T cell receptor (beta chain) is from a study of T-cell reconstitution after alpha-beta-depleted transplantation in children. Study-wide results and caveats: Diversity and T-cell counts at one year after transplant derived mostly from new T cells.

The CDR3 loop spans 11 amino acids. The germline V gene encodes CDR1 GTSNPN and CDR2 SVGIG (reference sequence). Trimming pared 5 bases from V and 1 base from J, leaving 5 bases between. As for this clonotype: Its antigen is not identified.

For TCRbeta, the library was prepared with unique molecular identifiers. TCRdb re-called the PCR reads with MiXCR, one entry per CDR3 protein. Here the sample spans 440,000 or so distinct CDR3 sequences, approximately 41% being singletons. This chain links TRBV30 with TRBJ1-1, with unresolved D. The clonotype comes from a girl aged 2-15 years with aplastic anemia, due to receive a stem cell transplant. The specimen was PBMCs, collected before TCRalphabeta/CD19-depleted stem cell transplant. The CDR3 DNA reads TGTGCCTGGCTAGAGAACACTGAAGCTTTCTTT. Translated, it gives CAWLENTEAFF.